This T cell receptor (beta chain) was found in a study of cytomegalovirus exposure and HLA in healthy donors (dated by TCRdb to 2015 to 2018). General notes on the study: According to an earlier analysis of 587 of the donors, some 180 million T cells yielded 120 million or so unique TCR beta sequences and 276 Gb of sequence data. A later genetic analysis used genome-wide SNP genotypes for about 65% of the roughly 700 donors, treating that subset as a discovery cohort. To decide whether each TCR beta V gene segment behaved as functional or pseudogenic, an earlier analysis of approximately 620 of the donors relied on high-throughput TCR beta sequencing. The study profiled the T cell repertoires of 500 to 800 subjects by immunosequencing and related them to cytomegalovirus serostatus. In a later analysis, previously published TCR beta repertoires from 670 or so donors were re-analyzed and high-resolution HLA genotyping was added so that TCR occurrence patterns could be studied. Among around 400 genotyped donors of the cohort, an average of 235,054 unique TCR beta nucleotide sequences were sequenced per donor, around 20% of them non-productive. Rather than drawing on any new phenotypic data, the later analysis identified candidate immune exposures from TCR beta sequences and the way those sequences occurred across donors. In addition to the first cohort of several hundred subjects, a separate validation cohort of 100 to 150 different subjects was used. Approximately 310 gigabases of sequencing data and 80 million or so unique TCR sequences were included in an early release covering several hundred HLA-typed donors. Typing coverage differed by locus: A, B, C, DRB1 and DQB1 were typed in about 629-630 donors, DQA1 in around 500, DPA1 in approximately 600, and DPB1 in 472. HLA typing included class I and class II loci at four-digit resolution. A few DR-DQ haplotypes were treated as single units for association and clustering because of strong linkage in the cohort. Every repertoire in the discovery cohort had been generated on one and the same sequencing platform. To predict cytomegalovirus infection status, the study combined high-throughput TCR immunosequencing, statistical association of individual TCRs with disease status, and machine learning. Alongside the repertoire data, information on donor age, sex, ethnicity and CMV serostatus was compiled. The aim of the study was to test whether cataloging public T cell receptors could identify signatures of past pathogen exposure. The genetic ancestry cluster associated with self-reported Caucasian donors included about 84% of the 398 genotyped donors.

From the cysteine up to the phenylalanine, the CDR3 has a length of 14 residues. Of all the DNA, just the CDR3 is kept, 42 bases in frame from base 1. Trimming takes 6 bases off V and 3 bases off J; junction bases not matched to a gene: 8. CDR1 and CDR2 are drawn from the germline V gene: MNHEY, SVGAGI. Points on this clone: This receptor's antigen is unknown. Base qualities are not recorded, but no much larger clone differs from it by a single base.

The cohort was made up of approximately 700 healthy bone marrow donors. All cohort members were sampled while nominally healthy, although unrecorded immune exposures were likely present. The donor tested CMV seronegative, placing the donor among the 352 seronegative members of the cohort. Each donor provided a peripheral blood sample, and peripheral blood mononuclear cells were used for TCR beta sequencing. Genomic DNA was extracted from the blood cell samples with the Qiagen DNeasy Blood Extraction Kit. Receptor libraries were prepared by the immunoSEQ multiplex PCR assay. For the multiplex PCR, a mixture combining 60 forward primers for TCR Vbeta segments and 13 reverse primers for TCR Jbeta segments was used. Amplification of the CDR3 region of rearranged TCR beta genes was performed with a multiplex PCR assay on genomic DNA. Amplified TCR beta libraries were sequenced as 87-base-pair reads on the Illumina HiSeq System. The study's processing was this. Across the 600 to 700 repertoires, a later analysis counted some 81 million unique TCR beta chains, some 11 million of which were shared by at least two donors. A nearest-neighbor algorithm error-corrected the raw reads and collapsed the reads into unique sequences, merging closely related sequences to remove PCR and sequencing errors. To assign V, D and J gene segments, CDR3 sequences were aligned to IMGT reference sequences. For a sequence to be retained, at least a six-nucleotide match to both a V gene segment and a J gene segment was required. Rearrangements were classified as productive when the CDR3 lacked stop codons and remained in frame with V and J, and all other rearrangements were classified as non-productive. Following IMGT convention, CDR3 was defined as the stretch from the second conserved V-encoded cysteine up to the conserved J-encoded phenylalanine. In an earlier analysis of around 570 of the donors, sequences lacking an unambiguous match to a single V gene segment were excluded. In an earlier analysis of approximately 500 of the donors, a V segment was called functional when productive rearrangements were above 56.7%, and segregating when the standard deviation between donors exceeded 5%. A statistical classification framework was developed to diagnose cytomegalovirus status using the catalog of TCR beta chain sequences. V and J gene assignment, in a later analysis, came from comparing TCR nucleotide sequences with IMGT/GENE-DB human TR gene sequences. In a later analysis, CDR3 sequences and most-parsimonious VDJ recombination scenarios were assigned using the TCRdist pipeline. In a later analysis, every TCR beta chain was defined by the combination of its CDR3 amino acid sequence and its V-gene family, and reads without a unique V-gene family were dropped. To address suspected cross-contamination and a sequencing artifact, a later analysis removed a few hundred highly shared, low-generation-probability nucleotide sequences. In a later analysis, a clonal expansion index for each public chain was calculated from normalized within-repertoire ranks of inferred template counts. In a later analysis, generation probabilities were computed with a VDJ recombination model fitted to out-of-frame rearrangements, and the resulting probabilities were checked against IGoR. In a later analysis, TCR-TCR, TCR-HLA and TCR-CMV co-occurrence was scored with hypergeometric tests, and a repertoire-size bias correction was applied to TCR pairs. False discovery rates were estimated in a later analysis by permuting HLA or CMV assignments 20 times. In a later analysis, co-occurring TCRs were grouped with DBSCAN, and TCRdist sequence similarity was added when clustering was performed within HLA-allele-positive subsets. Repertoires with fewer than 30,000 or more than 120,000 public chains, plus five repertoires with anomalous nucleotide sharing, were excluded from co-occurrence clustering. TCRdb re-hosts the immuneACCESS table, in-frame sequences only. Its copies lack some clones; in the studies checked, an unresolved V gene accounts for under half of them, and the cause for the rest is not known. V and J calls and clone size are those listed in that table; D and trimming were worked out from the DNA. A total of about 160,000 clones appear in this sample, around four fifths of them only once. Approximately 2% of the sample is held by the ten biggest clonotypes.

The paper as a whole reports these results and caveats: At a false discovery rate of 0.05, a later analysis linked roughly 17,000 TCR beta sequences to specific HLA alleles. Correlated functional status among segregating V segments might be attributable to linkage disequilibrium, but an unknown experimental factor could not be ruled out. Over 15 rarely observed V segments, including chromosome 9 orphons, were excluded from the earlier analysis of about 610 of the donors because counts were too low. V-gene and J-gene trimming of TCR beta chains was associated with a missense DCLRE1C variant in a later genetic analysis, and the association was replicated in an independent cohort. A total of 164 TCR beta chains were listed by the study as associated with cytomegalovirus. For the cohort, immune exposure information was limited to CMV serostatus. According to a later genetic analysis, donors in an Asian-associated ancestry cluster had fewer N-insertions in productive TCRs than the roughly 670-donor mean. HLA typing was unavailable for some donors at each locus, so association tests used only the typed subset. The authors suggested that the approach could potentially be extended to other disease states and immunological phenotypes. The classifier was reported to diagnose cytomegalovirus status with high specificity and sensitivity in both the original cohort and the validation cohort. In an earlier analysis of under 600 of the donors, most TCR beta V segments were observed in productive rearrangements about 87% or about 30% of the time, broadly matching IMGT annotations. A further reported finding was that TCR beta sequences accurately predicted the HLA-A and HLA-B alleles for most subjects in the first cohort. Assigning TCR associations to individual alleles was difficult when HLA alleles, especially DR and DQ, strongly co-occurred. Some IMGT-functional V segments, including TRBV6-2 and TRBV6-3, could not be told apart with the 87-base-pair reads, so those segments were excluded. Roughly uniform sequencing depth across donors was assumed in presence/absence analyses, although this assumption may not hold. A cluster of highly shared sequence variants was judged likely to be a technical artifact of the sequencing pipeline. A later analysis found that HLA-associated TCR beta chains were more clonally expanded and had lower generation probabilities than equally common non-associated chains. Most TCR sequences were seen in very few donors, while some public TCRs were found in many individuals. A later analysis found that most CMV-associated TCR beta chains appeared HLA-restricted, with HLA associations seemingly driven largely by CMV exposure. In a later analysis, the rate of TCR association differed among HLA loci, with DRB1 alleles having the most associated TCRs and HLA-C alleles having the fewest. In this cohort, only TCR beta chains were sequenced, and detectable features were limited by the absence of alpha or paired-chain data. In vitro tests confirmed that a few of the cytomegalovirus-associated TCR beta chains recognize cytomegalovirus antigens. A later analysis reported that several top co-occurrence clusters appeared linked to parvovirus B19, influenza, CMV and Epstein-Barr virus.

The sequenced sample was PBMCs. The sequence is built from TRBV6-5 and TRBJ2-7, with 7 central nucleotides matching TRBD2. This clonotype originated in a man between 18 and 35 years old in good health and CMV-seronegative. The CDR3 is CASSLHGGDYEQYF. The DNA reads TGTGCCAGCAGCCTCCATGGGGGGGACTACGAGCAGTACTTC.